These T cell receptor beta chains were read from a single sample in a study of siplizumab effects on memory and regulatory T cells. Data came from immunoSEQ multiplex PCR; TCRdb stores just in-frame clones and leaves some out. The data hold roughly 97,000 clones, with over 90% observed a single time. Source material: Tregs sorted from blood. The source of these receptors is a human donor in good health. Both conserved end residues are part of each CDR3. Each record gives: D gene, clone size, V gene, J gene, CDR3 protein, CDR3 DNA. A D gene is named only where the DNA matches it firmly. The size of a clone is reported for some rows only, either as once, few or many, or as a class for expanded clones.

>.|.|TRBV6-1|TRBJ2-3
CASSQGGSTDTQYF
TGTGCCAGCAGCCAGGGAGGAAGCACAGATACGCAGTATTTT
>.|.|TRBV5-1|TRBJ1-4
CASSLSGRTTNEKLFF
TGCGCCAGCAGCTTATCGGGGCGAACAACTAATGAAAAACTGTTTTTT
>.|.|TRBV11-2|TRBJ2-4
CASSFWGSKNIQYF
TGTGCCAGCAGCTTTTGGGGATCCAAAAACATTCAGTACTTC
>.|.|TRBV11-2|TRBJ1-2
CASSLSRGGYTF
TGTGCCAGCAGCTTATCTAGGGGAGGCTACACCTTC
>.|.|TRBV5-1|TRBJ1-1
CASSLHPAVDTWSTEAFF
TGCGCCAGCAGCTTGCACCCGGCAGTAGATACCTGGAGCACTGAAGCTTTCTTT
>TRBD2|.|TRBV7-2|TRBJ2-1
CASSRLAGWNEQFF
TGTGCCAGCAGCCGACTAGCGGGATGGAATGAGCAGTTCTTC
>TRBD2|.|TRBV7-2|TRBJ2-1
CASSRTSDSYNEQFF
TGTGCCAGCAGCCGGACTAGCGACTCCTACAATGAGCAGTTCTTC
>.|.|TRBV4-3|TRBJ2-2
CASSRTTKGANTGELFF
TGCGCCAGCAGCCGAACGACTAAGGGGGCGAACACCGGGGAGCTGTTTTTT
>.|.|TRBV6-5|TRBJ1-2
CASSYARAGYGYTF
TGTGCCAGCAGTTACGCCAGGGCCGGCTATGGCTACACCTTC
>.|few|TRBV27|TRBJ1-4
CASSLLTGGNSREKLFF
TGTGCCAGCAGTTTATTGACAGGAGGAAACTCAAGGGAAAAACTGTTTTTT
>TRBD1|.|TRBV19|TRBJ2-7
CASSERDRSYEQYF
TGTGCCAGTAGTGAAAGGGACAGGTCCTACGAGCAGTACTTC
>.|.|TRBV5-1|TRBJ2-2
CASRPPRGGVTGELFF
TGCGCCAGCAGACCTCCGAGGGGGGGCGTCACCGGGGAGCTGTTTTTT
>.|.|TRBV7-2|TRBJ1-2
CASSWGTQNYGYTF
TGTGCCAGCAGCTGGGGGACTCAAAACTATGGCTACACCTTC
>.|.|TRBV6-1|TRBJ2-1
CASSEGGPQFF
TGTGCCAGCAGTGAAGGGGGGCCCCAGTTCTTC
>.|.|TRBV7-9|TRBJ2-5
CASSLHGGIETQYF
TGTGCCAGCAGCTTACATGGGGGGATCGAGACCCAGTACTTC
>.|.|TRBV4-1|TRBJ1-4
CASSRTIGGANEKLFF
TGCGCCAGCAGCCGTACCATTGGTGGAGCTAATGAAAAACTGTTTTTT
>.|.|TRBV6-5|TRBJ1-1
CASSHPENTEAFF
TGTGCCAGCAGCCACCCAGAGAACACTGAAGCTTTCTTT
>.|.|TRBV5-1|TRBJ1-2
CASSLDLVGGYTF
TGCGCCAGCAGCTTGGATCTGGTCGGAGGCTACACCTTC
>TRBD1|.|TRBV7-3|TRBJ2-3
CASSVDRYTDTQYF
TGTGCCAGCAGCGTGGACAGGTACACAGATACGCAGTATTTT
>.|.|TRBV14|TRBJ2-1
CASSQFATFEQFF
TGTGCCAGCAGCCAATTTGCGACCTTTGAGCAGTTCTTC
>.|.|TRBV7-2|TRBJ1-2
CASSSAGTKNYGYTF
TGTGCCAGCAGCAGCGCCGGGACAAAGAACTATGGCTACACCTTC
>TRBD1|.|TRBV6-1|TRBJ1-2
CASRRGTGRNYGYTF
TGTGCCAGCAGGAGAGGGACAGGGAGGAACTATGGCTACACCTTC
>.|.|TRBV6-5|TRBJ2-7
CASSSRDNSYEQYF
TGTGCCAGCAGTTCCCGGGACAACTCCTACGAGCAGTACTTC
>.|.|TRBV5-1|TRBJ2-7
CASSVDSRRDEQYF
TGCGCCAGCAGCGTGGACTCCCGGAGGGACGAGCAGTACTTC
>.|.|TRBV30|TRBJ1-2
CAWNIVGGRRGYTF
TGTGCCTGGAATATAGTGGGGGGACGACGAGGCTACACCTTC
>.|.|TRBV21-1|TRBJ1-1
CASSKEIQGTEAFF
TGTGCCAGCAGCAAAGAAATACAGGGAACTGAAGCTTTCTTT
>.|.|TRBV7-6|TRBJ1-1
CASSALRMNTEAFF
TGTGCCAGCAGCGCCCTCCGCATGAACACTGAAGCTTTCTTT
>TRBD1|.|TRBV6-5|TRBJ1-1
CASSYSNRGKGEAFF
TGTGCCAGCAGTTACTCGAACAGGGGTAAGGGTGAAGCTTTCTTT
>.|.|TRBV19|TRBJ1-3
CASSITQGAGNTIYF
TGTGCCAGTAGTATAACACAGGGTGCTGGAAACACCATATATTTT
>TRBD2|.|TRBV19|TRBJ2-1
CASSKLAGELLGYNEQFF
TGTGCCAGTAGTAAACTAGCGGGAGAATTACTAGGCTACAATGAGCAGTTCTTC
>.|.|TRBV19|TRBJ1-2
CASTGRPFRDYGYTF
TGTGCCAGTACAGGAAGGCCATTTAGGGACTATGGCTACACCTTC
>.|.|TRBV30|TRBJ2-7
CAWSLPRGYFYEQYF
TGTGCCTGGAGTCTCCCAAGGGGGTACTTCTACGAGCAGTACTTC
>.|once|TRBV7-3|TRBJ2-3
CASGIVSGTQYF
TGTGCCAGCGGGATCGTGTCTGGTACGCAGTATTTT
>.|.|TRBV7-3|TRBJ1-2
CASSPGQMGGYTF
TGTGCCAGCAGCCCCGGACAAATGGGAGGCTACACCTTC
>.|.|TRBV9|TRBJ1-1
CASSVAGDLEAFF
TGTGCCAGCAGCGTAGCAGGGGACCTTGAAGCTTTCTTT
>.|.|TRBV19|TRBJ1-4
CASSIVHEKLFF
TGTGCCAGTAGTATAGTCCATGAAAAACTGTTTTTT
>TRBD2|.|TRBV9|TRBJ2-1
CASSTNLAGGPHEQFF
TGTGCCAGCAGCACAAACCTAGCGGGGGGGCCCCATGAGCAGTTCTTC
>.|.|TRBV30|TRBJ2-5
CAWSVQLITQYF
TGTGCCTGGAGTGTACAGTTAATTACCCAGTACTTC
>.|.|TRBV30|TRBJ1-6
CAWSVTRNNSPLHF
TGTGCCTGGAGTGTCACCCGGAATAATTCACCCCTCCACTTT
>.|.|TRBV7-2|TRBJ2-1
CASSPGAGALQWEQFF
TGTGCCAGCAGCCCAGGGGCGGGTGCTCTACAATGGGAGCAGTTCTTC